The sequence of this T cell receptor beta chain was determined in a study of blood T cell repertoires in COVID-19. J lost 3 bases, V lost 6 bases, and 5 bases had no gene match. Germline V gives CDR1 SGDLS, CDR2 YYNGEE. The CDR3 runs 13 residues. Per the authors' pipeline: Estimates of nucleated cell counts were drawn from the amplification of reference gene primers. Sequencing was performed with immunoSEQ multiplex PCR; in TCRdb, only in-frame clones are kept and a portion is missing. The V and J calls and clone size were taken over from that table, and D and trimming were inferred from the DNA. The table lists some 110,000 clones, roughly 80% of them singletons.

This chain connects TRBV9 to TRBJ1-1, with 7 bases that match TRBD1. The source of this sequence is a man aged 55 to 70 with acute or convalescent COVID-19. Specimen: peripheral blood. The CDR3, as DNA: TGTGCCAGCAACCAGGGGGATGACACTGAAGCTTTCTTT. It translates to CASNQGDDTEAFF.